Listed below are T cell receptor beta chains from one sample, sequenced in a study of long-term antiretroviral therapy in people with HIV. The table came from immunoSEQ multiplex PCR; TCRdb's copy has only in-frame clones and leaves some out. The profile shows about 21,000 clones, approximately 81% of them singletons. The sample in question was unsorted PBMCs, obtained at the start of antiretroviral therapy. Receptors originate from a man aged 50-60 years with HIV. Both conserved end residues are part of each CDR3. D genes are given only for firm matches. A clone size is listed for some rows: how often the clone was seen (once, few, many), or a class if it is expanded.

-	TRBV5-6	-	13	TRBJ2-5	TGTGCCAGCAGCATCGGGACGCCCGAGACCCAGTACTTC	CASSIGTPETQYF
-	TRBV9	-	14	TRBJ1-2	TGTGCCAGCAGCGTAGATATGGGGCACTATGGCTACACCTTC	CASSVDMGHYGYTF
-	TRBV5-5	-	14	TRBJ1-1	TGTGCCAGCACCACCCGGGGGGTGCATACTGAAGCTTTCTTT	CASTTRGVHTEAFF
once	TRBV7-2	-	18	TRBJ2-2	TGTGCCAGCAGCTTAGATGCAGGGACAAACGCGAACACCGGGGAGCTGTTTTTT	CASSLDAGTNANTGELFF
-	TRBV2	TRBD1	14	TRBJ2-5	TGTGCCAGCAGCAAGCTGACAGGGGAAGAGACCCAGTACTTC	CASSKLTGEETQYF
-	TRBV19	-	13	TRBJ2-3	TGTGCCAGTAGTAGCGGTAGCACAGATACGCAGTATTTT	CASSSGSTDTQYF
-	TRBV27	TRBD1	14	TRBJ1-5	TGTGCCAGCAGTATAACAGGGGGCCGGGAGCCCCAGCATTTT	CASSITGGREPQHF
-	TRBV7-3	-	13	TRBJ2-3	TGTGCCAGCAGCTTAGAGGCGGGGGATACGCAGTATTTT	CASSLEAGDTQYF
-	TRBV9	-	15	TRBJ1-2	TGTGCCAGCAGCACGGCCCTGACAGGTCCCTATGGCTACACCTTC	CASSTALTGPYGYTF
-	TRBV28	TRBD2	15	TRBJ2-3	TGTGCCAGCAGTCCCTACACGGGAGGGCCAGATACGCAGTATTTT	CASSPYTGGPDTQYF
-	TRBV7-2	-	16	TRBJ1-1	TGTGCCAGCAGCCGGGAGGCGGCTAGGGCGGGGACTGAAGCTTTCTTT	CASSREAARAGTEAFF
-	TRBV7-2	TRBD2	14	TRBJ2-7	TGTGCCAGCACCGGGACTAGTTTCTCCTACGAGCAGTACTTC	CASTGTSFSYEQYF
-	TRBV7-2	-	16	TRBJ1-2	TGTGCCAGCAGCTTAGTAGGTGTCCGGGCTAACTATGGCTACACCTTC	CASSLVGVRANYGYTF
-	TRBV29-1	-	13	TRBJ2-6	TGCAGCGTTAGCGGCTCTGGGGCCAACGTCCTGACTTTC	CSVSGSGANVLTF
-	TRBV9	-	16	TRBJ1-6	TGTGCCAGCAGCCCCGAGGGGTGGTCCTATAATTCACCCCTCCACTTT	CASSPEGWSYNSPLHF
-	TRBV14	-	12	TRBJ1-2	TGTGCCAGCAGCCTGGGAGGGTATGGCTACACCTTC	CASSLGGYGYTF
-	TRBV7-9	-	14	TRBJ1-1	TGTGCCAGCAGCTTAGAACTTGTAACAGTTGAAGCTTTCTTT	CASSLELVTVEAFF
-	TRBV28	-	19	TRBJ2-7	TGTGCCAGCAGTCAGGGCCGCCAGCGGGCCCGTTTTTTGGGCTACGAGCAGTACTTC	CASSQGRQRARFLGYEQYF
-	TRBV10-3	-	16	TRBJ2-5	TGTGCCATCAGCGGAGTCGCTAGCAACCCCAGGGAGACCCAGTACTTC	CAISGVASNPRETQYF
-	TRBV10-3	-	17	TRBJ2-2	TGTGCCATCAGTGAGTTCGGACAGGCATCGGGGGCCGGGGAGCTGTTTTTT	CAISEFGQASGAGELFF
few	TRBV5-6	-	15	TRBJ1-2	TGTGCCAGCAGCTTGTGGAACCTAAGAGGTTGGGGCTACACCTTC	CASSLWNLRGWGYTF
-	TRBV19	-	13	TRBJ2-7	TGTGCCAGTAGTATTCTTCCAGCCTACGAGCAGTACTTC	CASSILPAYEQYF
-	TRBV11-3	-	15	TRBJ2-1	TGTGCCAGCAGCTTATACCAGGGAGGCTGGAATGAGCAGTTCTTC	CASSLYQGGWNEQFF
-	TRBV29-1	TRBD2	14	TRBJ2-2	TGCAGCGTTCGGACTAGCATAAAAGCCGGGGAGCTGTTTTTT	CSVRTSIKAGELFF
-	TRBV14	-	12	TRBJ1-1	TGTGCCAGCAAGGGCATGAACACTGAAGCTTTCTTT	CASKGMNTEAFF
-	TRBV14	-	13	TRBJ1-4	TGTGCCAGCAGCCAGTCGATGAATGAAAAACTGTTTTTT	CASSQSMNEKLFF
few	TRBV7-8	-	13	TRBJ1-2	TGTGCCAGCAGCTTAGGGACAGCATATGGCTACACCTTC	CASSLGTAYGYTF
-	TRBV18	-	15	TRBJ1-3	TGTGCCAGCTCTCCGGCTCGGGGGAGTGGAAACACCATATATTTT	CASSPARGSGNTIYF
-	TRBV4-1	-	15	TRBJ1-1	TGCGCCAGCAGCCACCTTTTGAGCCAGAACACTGAAGCTTTCTTT	CASSHLLSQNTEAFF